These 5 T cell receptor beta chains originate from one sample sequenced in a study of blood T cells in healthy people across ages. It was with a sample-barcoded 5' primer and a J-beta primer mix that a second PCR of about 6 to 12 cycles was run. A single record per CDR3 protein comes from TCRdb applying MiXCR to the 5' RACE reads. The sample lists 1,500,000 or so distinct CDR3 sequences; approximately 43% were seen once. Sequencing input: blood. The origin of the receptors is a woman younger than 35 in good health.

This clonotype turned up a few times. The rearrangement joins TRBV3-1 to TRBJ2-3; 10 bases map to TRBD2. CDR1 and CDR2 (germline): LGHDT, YNNKEL (reference sequence). With 6 bases clipped from V and 6 bases from J, the junction kept 15 bases outside the gene matches. The CDR3 is made up of 17 amino acids. CDR3 loop: CASRLNRTSGIEDTQYF. CDR3 sequence (DNA): TGTGCCAGCAGACTAAATCGGACTAGCGGCATAGAGGATACGCAGTATTTT.

On this clonotype itself: A much larger clone differs from this one at a single base, so this may be a read error. The V gene is TRBV20-1, the J gene TRBJ1-2; no definite D call. V was shortened by 2 bases and J by 2 bases, with 18 bases between the two germline ends. The germline V gene has CDR1 DFQATT and CDR2 SNEGSKA (reference sequence). The length of the CDR3 is 16 residues. CDR3 region: CSARFRNNLPNYGYTF. In nucleotides, the CDR3 is TGCAGTGCTAGATTTAGGAACAATCTCCCAAACTATGGCTACACCTTC.

This clonotype was observed at least ten times. The chain employs TRBV18 and TRBJ2-7; D ambiguous. CDR3 size: 12 residues. Trimming took off 0 bases at V and 6 bases at J, with 6 bases between the two ends. Germline V gene lookup returns CDR1 KGHSH and CDR2 LQKENI. The DNA of the CDR3 is TGTGCCAGCTCACCACCCCGGCGCGAGCAGTACTTC. Translation gives CASSPPRREQYF.

This clonotype was seen only a few times. V usage is TRBV4-3 and J usage is TRBJ2-2, with unresolved D. Per germline, CDR1 LGHNA and CDR2 YSLEER. V was cut by 0 bases and J by 0 bases, with 5 bases left in between. This CDR3 has 15 residues. The CDR3 coding sequence is TGCGCCAGCAGCCAAGATATTGCGAACACCGGGGAGCTGTTTTTT. Residues: CASSQDIANTGELFF.

This chain links TRBV27 with TRBJ2-1; TRBD1 aligns across 7 bases. The CDR3 has 13 residues. J gave up 7 bases and V 6 bases, and 6 bases lay outside the gene matches. The germline CDR1 and CDR2 sequences are MNHEY and SMNVEV (reference sequence). The CDR3 region is CASSSQGKNEQFF. CDR3 in DNA: TGTGCCAGCAGCTCACAGGGGAAGAATGAGCAGTTCTTC.